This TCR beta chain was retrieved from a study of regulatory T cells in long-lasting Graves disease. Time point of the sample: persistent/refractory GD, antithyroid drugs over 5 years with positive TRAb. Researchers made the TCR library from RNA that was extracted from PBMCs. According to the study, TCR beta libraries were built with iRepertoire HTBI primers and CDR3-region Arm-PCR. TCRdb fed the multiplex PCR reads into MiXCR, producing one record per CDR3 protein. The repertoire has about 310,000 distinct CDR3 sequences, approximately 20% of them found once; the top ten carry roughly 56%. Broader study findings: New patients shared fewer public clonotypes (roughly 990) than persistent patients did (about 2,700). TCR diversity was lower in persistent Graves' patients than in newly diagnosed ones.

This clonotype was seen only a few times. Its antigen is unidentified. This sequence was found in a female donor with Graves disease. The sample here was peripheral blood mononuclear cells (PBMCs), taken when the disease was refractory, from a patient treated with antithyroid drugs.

As DNA, the CDR3 is TGTGCCAGCAGGCCCCCGGGGATACAAGAAAAGAATGAAAAACTGTTTTTT. Translation gives CASRPPGIQEKNEKLFF. The chain employs TRBV6-1 and TRBJ1-4; D is ambiguous. Germline lookup yields CDR1 MNHNS and CDR2 SASEGT. Trimming cost V 6 bases and J 5 bases, with 22 bases left between them. The length of the CDR3 is 17 residues.